Presented here are 15 T cell receptor beta chains from one specimen sequenced in a study of CD8+ T cells in alopecia areata. Treatment indicated: oral pan-JAK inhibitor, 5-10 mg twice daily. Extracted RNA was reverse transcribed into cDNA, the sequencing template. Generated by immunoSEQ multiplex PCR, the TCRdb table keeps only in-frame clones and is missing some. The profile shows 200,000 to 250,000 clones, approximately 70% of them singletons. The input for sequencing was CD4+ T cells sorted from blood, taken between weeks 43 and 45, from a patient treated with tofacitinib. The receptors stem from a human donor with alopecia areata.

This clone was recorded a few times. The gene calls are TRBV14 and TRBJ1-6; TRBD1 might be the D (6 bases). This CDR3 is built from 15 residues. Per the germline V gene, CDR1 is SGHDN and CDR2 is FVKESK. The V gene lost 3 bases and the J gene lost 9 bases, with 15 bases spanning the gap. CDR3 nucleotides: TGTGCCAGCAGCCAGAGGACGGGACACTCTTCACCCCTCCACTTT. It specifies CASSQRTGHSSPLHF.

The V and J genes are TRBV27 and TRBJ1-5; possibly TRBD1 for D (6 bases). The CDR3 runs 16 residues. Trimming removed 6 bases at V and 0 bases at J, with 15 bases between. Germline CDR1 and CDR2: MNHEY and SMNVEV (reference sequence). The CDR3 loop reads CASSGGGDYSNQPQHF. The CDR3, as DNA: TGTGCCAGCAGCGGAGGGGGTGATTATAGCAATCAGCCCCAGCATTTT.

The genes are TRBV11-3 and TRBJ2-3; D may be TRBD2 (7 bases). Germline V lookup: CDR1 SGHNT, CDR2 YENEEA. This CDR3 is 16 amino acids long. Trimming removed 1 base at V and 2 bases at J, with 13 bases between. The CDR3 region is CASSLGAGATTDTQYF. For the CDR3, the DNA is TGTGCCAGCAGCTTAGGGGCGGGGGCTACCACAGATACGCAGTATTTT.

This rearrangement joins TRBV5-4 to TRBJ1-2; D might be TRBD1 (6 bases). Trimming pared 4 bases from V and 3 bases from J, leaving 16 bases between. The CDR3 length is 15 residues. Looked up from germline, CDR1 is SGHNT and CDR2 is YYREEE (reference sequence). This CDR3 reads CASSVPGRTDYGYTF. CDR3 nucleotides: TGTGCCAGCAGCGTACCAGGTCGGACAGACTATGGCTACACCTTC.

V usage is TRBV29-1 and J usage is TRBJ1-1; tentatively, D is TRBD1 (5 bases). The CDR3 is 13 amino acids. Trimming cost V 6 bases and J 1 base, with 12 bases left between them. The germline CDR1 and CDR2 sequences are SQVTM and ANQGSEA. Written as DNA, the CDR3 is TGCAGCGTGCGGGGCCGGTGGAACACTGAAGCTTTCTTT. Translated: CSVRGRWNTEAFF.

The chain links TRBV5-1 to TRBJ2-1; no definite D call. Germline V CDR1 and CDR2: SGHRS, YFSETQ. The CDR3 extends over 12 amino acids. Between the trimmed V and J ends, which lost 3 bases and 4 bases, there was a span of 5 bases. The CDR3 coding sequence is TGCGCCAGCAGCTACCAATACAATGAGCAGTTCTTC. Translation: CASSYQYNEQFF.

This chain uses TRBV29-1 with TRBJ2-7; unclear D gene. Trimming removed 7 bases from V and 0 bases from J, with 10 bases in between. Germline CDR1 reads SQVTM; CDR2 reads ANQGSEA. The CDR3 contains 12 residues. The CDR3 nucleotides read TGCAGCGCCCAGGTCATCTCCTACGAGCAGTACTTC. Protein product: CSAQVISYEQYF.

The chain employs TRBV23-1 and TRBJ2-3; 7 nucleotides agree with TRBD1. TRBV23-1 is an ORF for which the function is uncertain. This CDR3 spans 18 amino acids. Trimming at V came to 6 bases and at J to 4 bases, leaving 19 bases not matched to a gene. CDR3 sequence: CASSQRGRGQRDPDTQYF. CDR3 bases: TGCGCCAGCAGCCAACGCGGAAGGGGGCAGCGAGACCCAGATACGCAGTATTTT.

This clone showed up just a few times. This chain links TRBV2 with TRBJ1-2; D is unresolved. V lost 1 base, J lost 7 bases, and 4 bases lay in between. The CDR3 runs 11 residues. Germline CDR1 and CDR2: SNHLY and FYNNEI. CDR3 amino acids: CASSEGLGYTF. In DNA form, the CDR3 reads TGTGCCAGCAGTGAAGGACTTGGCTACACCTTC. The entire variable domain, with the rest obtained from reference TRBV2 and TRBJ1-2, is as follows: EPEVTQTPSHQVTQMGQEVILRCVPISNHLYFYWYRQILGQKVEFLVSFYNNEISEKSEIFDDQFSVERPDGSNFTLKIRSTKLEDSAMYFCASSEGLGYTFGSGTRLTVV.

The chain links TRBV19 to TRBJ2-1, with 11 bases fitting TRBD2. The V gene's germline CDR1 is LNHDA and CDR2 SQIVND (reference sequence). Losses at the gene ends were 2 bases for V and 11 bases for J; bases not matched to a gene: 11. CDR3 length equals 16 residues. The CDR3 reads CASSILAASGGPKQFF. As DNA, the CDR3 is TGTGCCAGTAGTATATTGGCGGCTAGCGGGGGGCCTAAGCAGTTCTTC.

In its sample, this clone was seen many times. This rearrangement joins TRBV30 to TRBJ2-7; tentatively, D is TRBD1 (6 bases). CDR3 length: 12 residues. Per the germline V gene, CDR1 is GTSNPN and CDR2 is SVGIG (reference sequence). V was cut by 6 bases and J by 0 bases, with 9 bases left in between. CDR3 DNA sequence: TGTGCCTGCCGGGACAACTCCTACGAGCAGTACTTC. Protein: CACRDNSYEQYF.

V and J are TRBV6-1 and TRBJ2-6; 7 positions match TRBD1. The CDR3 spans 18 residues. V shed 4 bases and J 0 bases; nucleotides not matched to a gene: 9. Germline V lookup: CDR1 MNHNS, CDR2 SASEGT. The CDR3 DNA reads as TGTGCCAGCAGTGGGTGGACAGGTTCGAGCTCTGGGGCCAACGTCCTGACTTTC. This gives the protein CASSGWTGSSSGANVLTF.

A few counts support this clone. At the DNA level, this CDR3 is encoded by other sequences in the same sample as well. The V and J genes are TRBV5-1 and TRBJ2-1; 7 bases match TRBD1. CDR1 and CDR2 from the germline V gene are SGHRS and YFSETQ. The CDR3 sequence is 14 residues long. J gave up 4 bases and V 4 bases, and 5 bases lay outside the gene matches. The CDR3 loop is CASSPGGQYNEQFF. The CDR3 region has the DNA TGCGCCAGCAGCCCAGGGGGTCAGTACAATGAGCAGTTCTTC.

This clone was detected once. This chain links TRBV21-1 with TRBJ1-2; the table calls TRBD1, which could not be checked here. TRBV21-1 is deemed a pseudogene. The CDR3 is 15 amino acids. CDR3 nucleotides: TGTGCCAGCAGCAATCGAGACAATTACCTTTATGGCTACACCTTC. Its translation: CASSNRDNYLYGYTF.

CDR3 nucleotide sequence: TGTGCCACTCGGAGGGGGCGGAACACTGAAGCTTTCTTT. Protein product: CATRRGRNTEAFF. The chain combines TRBV14 with TRBJ1-1; 7 positions agree with TRBD1. After removal of 10 bases from V and 1 base from J, the junction contained 6 bases not matched to a gene. CDR3 length: 13 residues. Germline V gene data show CDR1 as SGHDN and CDR2 as FVKESK.